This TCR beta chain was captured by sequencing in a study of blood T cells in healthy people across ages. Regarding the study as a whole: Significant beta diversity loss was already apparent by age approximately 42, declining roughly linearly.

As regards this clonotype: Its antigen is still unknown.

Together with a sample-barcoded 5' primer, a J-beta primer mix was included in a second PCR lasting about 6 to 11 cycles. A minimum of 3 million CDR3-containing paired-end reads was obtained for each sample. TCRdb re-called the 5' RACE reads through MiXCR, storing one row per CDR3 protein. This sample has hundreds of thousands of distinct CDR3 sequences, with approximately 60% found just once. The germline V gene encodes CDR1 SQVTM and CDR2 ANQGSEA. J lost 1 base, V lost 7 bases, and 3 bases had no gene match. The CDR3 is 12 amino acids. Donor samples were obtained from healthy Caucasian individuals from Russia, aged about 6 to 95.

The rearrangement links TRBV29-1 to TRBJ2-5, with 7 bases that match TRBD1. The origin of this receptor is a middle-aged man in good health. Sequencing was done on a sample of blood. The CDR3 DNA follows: TGCAGCGCGGGACAGCCCCAAGAGACCCAGTACTTC. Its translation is CSAGQPQETQYF. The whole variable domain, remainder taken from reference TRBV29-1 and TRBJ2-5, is SAVISQKPSRDICQRGTSLTIQCQVDSQVTMMFWYRQQPGQSLTLIATANQGSEATYESGFVIDKFPISRPNLTFSTLTVSNMSPEDSSIYLCSAGQPQETQYFGPGTRLLVL.